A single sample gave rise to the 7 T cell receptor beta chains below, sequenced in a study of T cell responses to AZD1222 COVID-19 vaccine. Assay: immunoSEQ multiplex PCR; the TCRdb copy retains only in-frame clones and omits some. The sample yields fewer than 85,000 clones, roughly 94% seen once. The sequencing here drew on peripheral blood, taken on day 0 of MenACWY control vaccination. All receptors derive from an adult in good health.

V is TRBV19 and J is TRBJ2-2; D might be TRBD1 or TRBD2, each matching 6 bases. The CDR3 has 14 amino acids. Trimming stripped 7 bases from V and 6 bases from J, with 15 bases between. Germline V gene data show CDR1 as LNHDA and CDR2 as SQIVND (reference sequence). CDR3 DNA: TGTGCCAGTATGACAGGAGGGTCCGCCGGGGAGCTGTTTTTT. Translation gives CASMTGGSAGELFF.

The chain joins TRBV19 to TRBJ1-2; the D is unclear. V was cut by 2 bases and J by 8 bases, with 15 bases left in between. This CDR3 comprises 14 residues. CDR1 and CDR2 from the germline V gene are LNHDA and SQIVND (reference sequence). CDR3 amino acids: CASSIMGRTGGYTF. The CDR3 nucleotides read TGTGCCAGTAGTATAATGGGCAGGACGGGCGGCTACACCTTC.

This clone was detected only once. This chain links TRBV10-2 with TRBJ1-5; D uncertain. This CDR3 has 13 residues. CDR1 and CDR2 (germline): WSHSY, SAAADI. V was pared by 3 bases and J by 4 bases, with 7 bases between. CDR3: CASSERQNQPQHF. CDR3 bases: TGCGCCAGCAGTGAACGTCAAAATCAGCCCCAGCATTTT.

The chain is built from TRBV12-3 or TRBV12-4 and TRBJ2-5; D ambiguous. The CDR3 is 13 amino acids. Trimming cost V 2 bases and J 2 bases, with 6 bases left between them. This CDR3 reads CASSLNVQETQYF. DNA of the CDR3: TGTGCCAGCAGTTTAAATGTACAAGAGACCCAGTACTTC.

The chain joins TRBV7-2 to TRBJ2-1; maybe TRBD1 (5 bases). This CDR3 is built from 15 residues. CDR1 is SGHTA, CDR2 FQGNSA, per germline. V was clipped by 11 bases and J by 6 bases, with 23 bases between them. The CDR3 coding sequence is TGTGCCGACAGTTCGAAGGGTCGGTTTTCCAATGAGCAGTTCTTC. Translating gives CADSSKGRFSNEQFF.

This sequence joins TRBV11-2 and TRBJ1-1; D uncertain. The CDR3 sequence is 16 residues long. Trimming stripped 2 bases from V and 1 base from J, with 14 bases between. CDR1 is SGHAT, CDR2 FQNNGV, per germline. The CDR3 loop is CASSLPRGDGNTEAFF. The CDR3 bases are TGTGCCAGCAGCTTACCCCGGGGAGATGGGAACACTGAAGCTTTCTTT.

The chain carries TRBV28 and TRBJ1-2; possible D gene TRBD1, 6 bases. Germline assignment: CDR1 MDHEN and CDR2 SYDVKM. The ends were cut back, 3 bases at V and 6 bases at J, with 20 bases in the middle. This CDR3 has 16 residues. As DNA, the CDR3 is TGTGCCAGCAGTTTTAACAACGGGGGCGCTCGGGATGGCTACACCTTC. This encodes CASSFNNGGARDGYTF.